This TCR beta chain was retrieved from a study of T cells in localized non-small cell lung cancer. Broader study findings: Among the top 100 tumor clones, a median about 60 appeared in adjacent lung.

The CDR3 runs to 15 residues. CDR1 is MNHEY, CDR2 SMNVEV, per germline (reference sequence). V lost 6 bases to trimming and J lost 2 bases, with 17 bases between them. The data were produced by immunoSEQ multiplex PCR, yet TCRdb's version contains in-frame clones alone and is incomplete. The sample lists some 33,000 clones; about nine tenths were seen once. Points on this clone: Its antigen remains unknown.

Here the sequenced sample was PBMCs, taken before any cancer treatment. The chain combines TRBV27 with TRBJ2-7, with D unresolved. This clonotype was obtained from a man aged 35 to 69 with stage II lung adenocarcinoma. CDR3 protein: CASSYGYRLTYEQYF. In nucleotides, the CDR3 is TGTGCCAGCAGCTACGGATACAGATTAACCTACGAGCAGTACTTC.